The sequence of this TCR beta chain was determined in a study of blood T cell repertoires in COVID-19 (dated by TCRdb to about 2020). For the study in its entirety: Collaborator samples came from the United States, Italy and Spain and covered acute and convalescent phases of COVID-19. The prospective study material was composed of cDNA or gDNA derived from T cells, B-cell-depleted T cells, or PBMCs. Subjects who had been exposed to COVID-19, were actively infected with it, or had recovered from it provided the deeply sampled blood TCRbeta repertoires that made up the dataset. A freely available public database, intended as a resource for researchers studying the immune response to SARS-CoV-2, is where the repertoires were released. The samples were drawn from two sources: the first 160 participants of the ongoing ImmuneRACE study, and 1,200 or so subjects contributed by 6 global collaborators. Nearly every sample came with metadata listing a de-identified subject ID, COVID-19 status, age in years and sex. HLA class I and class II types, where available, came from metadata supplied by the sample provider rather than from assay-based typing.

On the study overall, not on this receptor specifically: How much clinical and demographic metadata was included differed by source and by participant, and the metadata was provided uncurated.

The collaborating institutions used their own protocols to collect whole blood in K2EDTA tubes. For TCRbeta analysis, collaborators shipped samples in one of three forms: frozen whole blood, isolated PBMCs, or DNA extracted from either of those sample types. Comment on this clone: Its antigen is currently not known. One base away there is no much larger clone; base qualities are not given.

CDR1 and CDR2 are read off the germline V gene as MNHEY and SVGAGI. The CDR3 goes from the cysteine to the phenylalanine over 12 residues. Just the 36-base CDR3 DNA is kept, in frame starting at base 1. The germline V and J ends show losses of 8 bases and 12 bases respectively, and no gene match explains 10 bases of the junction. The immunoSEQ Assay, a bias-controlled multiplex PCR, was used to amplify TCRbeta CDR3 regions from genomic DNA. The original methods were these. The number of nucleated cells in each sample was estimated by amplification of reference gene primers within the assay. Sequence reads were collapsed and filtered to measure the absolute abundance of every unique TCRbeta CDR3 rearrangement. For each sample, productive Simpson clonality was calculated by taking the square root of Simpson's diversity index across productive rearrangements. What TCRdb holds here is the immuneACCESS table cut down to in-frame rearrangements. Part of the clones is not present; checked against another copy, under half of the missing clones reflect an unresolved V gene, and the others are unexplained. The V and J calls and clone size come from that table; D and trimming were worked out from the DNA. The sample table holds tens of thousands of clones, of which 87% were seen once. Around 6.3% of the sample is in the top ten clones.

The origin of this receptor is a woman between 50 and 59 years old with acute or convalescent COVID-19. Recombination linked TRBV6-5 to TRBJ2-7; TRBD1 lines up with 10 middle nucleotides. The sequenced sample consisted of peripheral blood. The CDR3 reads CASRRQGAVLYF. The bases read TGTGCCAGCCGACGACAGGGGGCCGTGCTGTACTTC.